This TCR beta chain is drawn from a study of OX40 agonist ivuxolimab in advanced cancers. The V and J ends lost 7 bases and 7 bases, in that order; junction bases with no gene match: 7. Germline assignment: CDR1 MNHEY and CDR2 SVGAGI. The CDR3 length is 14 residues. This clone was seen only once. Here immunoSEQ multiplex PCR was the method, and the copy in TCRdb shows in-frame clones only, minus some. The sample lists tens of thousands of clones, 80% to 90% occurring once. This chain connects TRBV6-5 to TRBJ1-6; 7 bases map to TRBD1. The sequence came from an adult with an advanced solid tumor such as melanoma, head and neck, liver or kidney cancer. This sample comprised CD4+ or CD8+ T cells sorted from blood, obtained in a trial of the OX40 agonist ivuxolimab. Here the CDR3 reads CASIRTGLNSPLHF. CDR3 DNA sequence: TGTGCCAGCATTCGGACAGGACTAAATTCACCCCTCCACTTT.